The rows below give T cell receptor beta chains drawn from one sample of a study of blood T cells in healthy people across ages. MiXCR, run by TCRdb on the 5' RACE reads, gives a single entry per CDR3 protein. The table lists about 1.6 million distinct CDR3 sequences, almost 35% of them singletons, with roughly 10% in the top ten. Specimen: blood. The origin of the receptors is a woman younger than 45 in good health. The CDR3 runs from the conserved cysteine through the conserved F or W. D genes are given only for firm matches. Clone sizes are given selectively: once, few, many, or a class where the clone is expanded.

V	size	D	J	CDR3	DNA
TRBV7-9	many	TRBD2	TRBJ2-1	CASSSTSGGAGNEQFF	TGTGCCAGCAGCTCTACTAGCGGGGGGGCGGGCAATGAGCAGTTCTTC
TRBV6-5	few	.	TRBJ2-3	CASSYSRSPLDTQYF	TGTGCCAGCAGTTACTCGAGAAGCCCCCTCGATACGCAGTATTTT
TRBV28	few	TRBD1	TRBJ2-2	CASRGQGDTGELFF	TGTGCCAGCCGGGGACAGGGGGACACCGGGGAGCTGTTTTTT
TRBV28	.	TRBD1	TRBJ1-2	CASSRQGRNYGYTF	TGTGCCAGCAGTAGACAGGGCCGTAACTATGGCTACACCTTC
TRBV12-3/TRBV12-4	.	.	TRBJ2-6	CASSLLYGSGANVLTF	TGTGCCAGCAGTTTACTTTACGGCTCTGGGGCCAACGTCCTGACTTTC
TRBV20-1	few	.	TRBJ1-1	CSAERNTEAFF	TGCAGTGCTGAGAGGAACACTGAAGCTTTCTTT
TRBV4-1	.	.	TRBJ1-5	CASSLLTDSNQPQHF	TGCGCCAGCAGCCTGTTGACAGATAGCAATCAGCCCCAGCATTTT
TRBV10-3	.	.	TRBJ2-3	CAISDYDRSSSTDTQYF	TGTGCCATCAGTGACTACGACAGATCGTCTAGCACAGATACGCAGTATTTT
TRBV7-6	few	TRBD2	TRBJ2-3	CASSPPEGLAADTQYF	TGTGCCAGCAGCCCCCCTGAAGGACTAGCAGCAGATACGCAGTATTTT
TRBV18	.	.	TRBJ2-1	CASTEEDPRYNEQFF	TGTGCCAGCACCGAAGAGGACCCTCGATACAATGAGCAGTTCTTC
TRBV20-1	few	TRBD2	TRBJ2-3	CSASDRGSAGGPSHTQYF	TGCAGTGCTAGCGACAGAGGCTCGGCGGGGGGGCCGTCCCATACGCAGTATTTT
TRBV20-1	many	.	TRBJ2-5	CSAEDRRETQYF	TGCAGTGCCGAAGACAGGAGGGAGACCCAGTACTTC
TRBV5-1	few	.	TRBJ1-2	CASSLTGAEGYTF	TGCGCCAGCAGCTTAACCGGGGCTGAGGGCTACACCTTC
TRBV27	many	.	TRBJ1-4	CASSLGQFAEKLFF	TGTGCCAGCAGTTTAGGTCAGTTTGCTGAAAAACTGTTTTTT
TRBV4-2	many	TRBD2	TRBJ2-7	CASSQEYGTSGTYEQYF	TGTGCCAGCAGCCAGGAATATGGGACTAGCGGAACATACGAGCAGTACTTC
TRBV12-3/TRBV12-4	few	.	TRBJ1-4	CASSLSGGTNEKLFF	TGTGCCAGCAGTTTATCGGGGGGAACTAATGAAAAACTGTTTTTT
TRBV12-3/TRBV12-4	few	.	TRBJ1-1	CASSLVKNTEAFF	TGTGCCAGCAGTTTAGTCAAAAACACTGAAGCTTTCTTT
TRBV12-3/TRBV12-4	.	.	TRBJ2-3	CASSITMGDTQYF	TGTGCCAGCAGTATAACGATGGGAGATACGCAGTATTTT
TRBV7-9	.	TRBD1	TRBJ2-6	CASDRGPPGANVRTF	TGTGCCAGCGACAGGGGTCCCCCTGGGGCCAACGTCCGGACTTTC
TRBV7-9	many	TRBD1	TRBJ2-5	CASSRTTGWEQETQYF	TGTGCCAGCAGCCGGACGACAGGGTGGGAACAAGAGACCCAGTACTTC
TRBV28	.	TRBD1	TRBJ1-6	CASSGRDRGTYGNSPLHF	TGTGCCAGCAGTGGCCGGGACAGGGGGACCTATGGGAATTCACCCCTCCACTTT
TRBV7-9	.	.	TRBJ2-3	CASSLGSTVSTDTQYF	TGTGCCAGCAGCTTAGGAAGCACAGTTAGCACAGATACGCAGTATTTT
TRBV2	.	TRBD1	TRBJ2-1	CASSGGGGTGDEQFF	TGTGCCAGCAGTGGGGGGGGAGGGACAGGGGATGAGCAGTTCTTC
TRBV21-1	.	.	TRBJ2-7	CASSKGPCRGPYNEQYF	TGTGCCAGCAGCAAAGGCCCCTGTAGAGGACCCTACAATGAGCAGTACTTC
TRBV11-2	.	TRBD1	TRBJ1-2	CASSLAYRDRSYGYTF	TGTGCCAGCAGCTTGGCTTACCGGGACAGATCCTATGGCTACACCTTC
TRBV15	.	TRBD2	TRBJ2-1	CATSMRLLAGVLDNKQFF	TGTGCCACCAGCATGAGATTACTAGCGGGGGTTTTAGACAATAAGCAGTTCTTC
TRBV24-1	few	.	TRBJ2-1	CATSDQGGNEQFF	TGTGCCACCAGTGACCAAGGGGGCAATGAGCAGTTCTTC
TRBV20-1	.	TRBD1	TRBJ2-7	CSATYPGQGSYEQYF	TGCAGTGCAACATACCCGGGACAGGGGTCCTACGAGCAGTACTTC
TRBV5-1	few	.	TRBJ2-7	CASRMQGFQNEQYF	TGCGCCAGCAGAATGCAGGGGTTTCAGAACGAGCAGTACTTC
TRBV29-1	.	TRBD1	TRBJ1-2	CSVEDSLPGGTLEGYGYTF	TGCAGCGTTGAAGACTCCCTGCCAGGGGGGACATTGGAGGGCTATGGCTACACCTTC
TRBV7-2	.	.	TRBJ2-5	CASSRIGQPQETQYF	TGTGCCAGCAGCCGCATAGGACAGCCCCAAGAGACCCAGTACTTC
TRBV28	few	TRBD2	TRBJ2-1	CASSTQGLAGGHNERFF	TGTGCCAGCAGTACCCAGGGACTAGCGGGGGGCCACAATGAGCGGTTCTTC
TRBV9	.	TRBD2	TRBJ2-1	CASRVRLAGGRTQDEQFF	TGTGCCAGCAGGGTACGGCTAGCGGGGGGGCGGACACAAGATGAGCAGTTCTTC
TRBV28	.	.	TRBJ2-5	CASSLPYGTNPGETQYF	TGTGCCAGCAGTTTGCCCTATGGGACCAACCCGGGAGAGACCCAGTACTTC
TRBV6-2/TRBV6-3	.	TRBD1	TRBJ2-3	CASSDRDLSTDTQYF	TGTGCCAGCAGCGACAGGGATTTGAGCACAGATACGCAGTATTTT
TRBV20-1	.	TRBD1	TRBJ1-5	CSAWDSYSNQPQHF	TGCAGTGCCTGGGACAGCTATAGCAATCAGCCCCAGCATTTT
TRBV7-6	.	.	TRBJ2-5	CASSKIGLDEGTQYF	TGTGCCAGCAGCAAGATAGGACTCGACGAGGGAACCCAGTACTTC
TRBV20-1	.	.	TRBJ2-3	CSASTEIRSTDTQYF	TGCAGTGCTAGTACGGAAATCCGAAGCACAGATACGCAGTATTTT
TRBV2	few	TRBD1	TRBJ1-5	CASSTDRGDQPQHF	TGTGCCAGCAGTACGGACAGGGGTGATCAGCCCCAGCATTTT
TRBV11-2	few	TRBD1	TRBJ1-1	CASSSPGQHLTEAFF	TGTGCCAGCAGCTCCCCGGGACAGCACCTCACTGAAGCTTTCTTT
TRBV5-1	few	TRBD1	TRBJ2-3	CASSSLHRGETDTQYF	TGCGCCAGCAGCTCCCTACACAGGGGTGAGACAGATACGCAGTATTTT
TRBV7-9	few	TRBD2	TRBJ2-1	CASSLTIGLAGGHEQFF	TGTGCCAGCAGCCTAACTATAGGACTAGCGGGAGGTCATGAGCAGTTCTTC
TRBV5-1	.	.	TRBJ2-2	CASSWSTGNTGELFF	TGCGCCAGCAGCTGGTCGACAGGGAACACCGGGGAGCTGTTTTTT
TRBV5-1	.	TRBD2	TRBJ2-3	CASAGTSGLTDMQYF	TGCGCCAGCGCGGGGACTAGCGGACTCACAGATATGCAGTATTTT
TRBV3-1	.	TRBD2	TRBJ2-1	CASSQERTSGVDEQFF	TGTGCCAGCAGCCAAGAGAGGACTAGCGGGGTCGATGAGCAGTTCTTC
TRBV20-1	few	.	TRBJ2-7	CSASEVEQYF	TGCAGTGCTAGCGAGGTCGAGCAGTACTTC
TRBV10-3	.	.	TRBJ2-5	CVISESAATQYF	TGTGTCATCAGCGAGTCGGCAGCGACCCAGTACTTC
TRBV13	.	TRBD1	TRBJ2-7	CASNQQGISPYEQYF	TGTGCCAGCAACCAACAGGGGATAAGTCCCTACGAGCAGTACTTC